What follows describes a single TCR beta chain. The sample originates from a study of blood T cell repertoires in COVID-19. Turning to the study itself: The United States, Italy and Spain supplied acute and convalescent COVID-19 samples. T cells, B-cell-depleted T cells, or PBMCs supplied cDNA or gDNA.

Original analysis: Reference gene primers were amplified, and this amplification served to estimate nucleated cell counts. Produced via immunoSEQ multiplex PCR; TCRdb's table is partial and in-frame only. V and J calls and clone size are copied from that table; D and trimming were computed from the DNA. The data show 140,000 or so clones, approximately 89% seen once. V gave up 6 bases and J gave up 0 bases; unmatched junction bases: 10. The CDR3 contains 19 residues. CDR1 and CDR2 from the germline V gene are MNHEY and SMNVEV (reference sequence). This chain connects TRBV27 to TRBJ2-1; 14 bases agree with TRBD2. This receptor was identified in a man aged 60 to 75 with active or convalescent COVID-19. Input material: peripheral blood. This CDR3 reads CASSQSRLAGGRSYNEQFF. The CDR3 coding sequence is TGTGCCAGCAGCCAAAGTCGACTAGCGGGGGGGCGCTCCTACAATGAGCAGTTCTTC.